These T cell receptor beta chains were read from a single sample in a study of technical replicates of blood from a few donors. Using immunoSEQ multiplex PCR, the repertoire was profiled, and TCRdb retains in-frame clones only, with some absent. The table lists fewer than 95,000 clones, roughly 94% of them singletons. Sample: T cells isolated from PBMCs. The source of these receptors is a human donor in good health. Each CDR3 is given without its conserved first and last residue. The order of the fields is V gene, J gene, CDR3 protein.

TRBV5-1	TRBJ2-7	ASSEGTSGTDEQY
TRBV6-1	TRBJ2-1	ASRATKRYNEQF
TRBV25-1	TRBJ1-5	ASSEAGLIPQH
TRBV18	TRBJ2-7	ASSRELAAYEQY
TRBV4-1	TRBJ2-6	ASSQDLAGGRSGANVLT
TRBV7-8	TRBJ2-7	ASSFLLSGSGSYEQY
TRBV14	TRBJ1-2	ASKKTVYGYT
TRBV6-5	TRBJ2-3	AIQQGPLDTQY
TRBV6-5	TRBJ2-3	ASSYSQGGHGDTQY
TRBV11-2	TRBJ1-4	ASSQGANEKLF
TRBV7-9	TRBJ1-5	ASSLGLPADQPQH
TRBV7-9	TRBJ2-1	ASSLDSGLDFNEQF
TRBV19	TRBJ2-1	ASSYHGGYEQF
TRBV18	TRBJ1-5	ASSSGRGQPQH
TRBV7-8	TRBJ1-5	ASSSTRFGQKTFNQPQH
TRBV7-7	TRBJ2-1	ASSTSSDNEQF
TRBV6-1	TRBJ2-5	ASNQGGKGQETQY
TRBV28	TRBJ2-5	ASKGTRPSGSETQY
TRBV5-1	TRBJ2-1	ASSLVVAGGYEQF
TRBV19	TRBJ2-1	ASSPQAGNEQF
TRBV7-9	TRBJ2-7	ASSSTSGSTYEQY
TRBV5-1	TRBJ2-7	ASSLWGGREQY
TRBV10-3	TRBJ2-2	AISRQGLNTGELF
TRBV19	TRBJ1-5	ASNARRQPQH
TRBV28	TRBJ2-5	ASSLGTYETQY
TRBV9	TRBJ2-6	ASSVGQGATGANVLT
TRBV9	TRBJ1-2	ASRTTVVHGYT
TRBV19	TRBJ2-2	ASSIGRSSGFDTGELF
TRBV6-1	TRBJ2-3	ASSGLGSTDTQY
TRBV27	TRBJ1-6	ASSLTGIYNSPLH
TRBV27	TRBJ1-5	ASSFGRGGNQPQH
TRBV28	TRBJ2-7	ASSQPSGSYEQY